The subject of this entry is one T cell receptor (beta chain). What it binds is unknown. V was cut by 5 bases and J by 3 bases, with 10 bases left in between. In germline, CDR1 is MDHEN, CDR2 SYDVKM. There are 13 residues in the CDR3. The source of the sample is a study of OX40 agonist ivuxolimab in advanced cancers. Study as a whole: Participants, approximately 81% male, averaged approximately 56 years of age, ranging from about 23 to 79. People who had prior anti-PD-1, anti-PD-L1 or anti-CTLA-4 therapy could take part, and about 37% had some. Findings and limits, study-wide: Blood T cells, both CD4+ and CD8+, expanded clonally by week 6 at 0.1 to 3.0 mg/kg. Averaging showed that CD8+ T cells had more expanded clones than CD4+ did.

Sequenced by immunoSEQ multiplex PCR; TCRdb stores in-frame clones only, minus some. In the table there are about 41,000 clones, about 82% of which are singletons. The material sequenced was CD4+ or CD8+ T cells sorted from blood, taken in a trial of the OX40 agonist ivuxolimab. This chain uses TRBV28 with TRBJ1-2, with D possibly being TRBD1 (6 bases). The clonotype originates from an adult with an advanced solid tumor such as melanoma, head and neck, liver or kidney cancer. The CDR3 nucleotides read TGTGCCAGCAGTGGGGGGCTCCACTATGGCTACACCTTC. Translating gives CASSGGLHYGYTF.